This T cell receptor (beta chain) is drawn from a study of cytomegalovirus exposure and HLA in healthy donors. The CDR3 has 14 residues. Germline V gene data show CDR1 as MNHEY and CDR2 as SMNVEV (reference sequence). V trimming: 5 bases; J trimming: 8 bases; junction bases outside the gene matches: 6. Concerning this clone itself: Its target is unknown.

Study observations and caveats: In vitro data verified three CMV-associated chains as specific for CMV antigens. Listed as cytomegalovirus-associated were over 150 TCR beta chains. There were some public TCRs occurring in many donors, but most TCR sequences were rare. High sensitivity and specificity were reportedly achieved when the classifier diagnosed cytomegalovirus status.

The repertoire was sequenced with immunoSEQ multiplex PCR; TCRdb's copy has only in-frame clones and lacks some. The repertoire consists of 90,000 to 130,000 clones, with 70% to 90% occurring once and the leading ten covering under 1.5%. The V call is TRBV27, the J call TRBJ1-2, with 12 bases identical to TRBD1. The material sequenced was PBMCs. The TCR was taken from a woman under 40 in good health and CMV-seropositive. CDR3 in DNA: TGTGCCAGCAGTAGGGACAGGGGGCAAGGGGGCTACACCTTC. It specifies CASSRDRGQGGYTF.